The source of this TCR beta chain is a study of T cells in Graves' hyperthyroidism and ophthalmopathy. TCR beta CDR3 region amplification was performed from RNA transcripts. A first-round RT-PCR of the TCR CDR3 used the HTBI primer set. TCRdb used MiXCR to reprocess the multiplex PCR reads, holding one entry per CDR3 protein. The profile shows hundreds of thousands of distinct CDR3 sequences, roughly 14% of them singletons. This clonotype was recorded at least ten times. What it binds is not known. Uncontrolled infection, other autoimmune disease, pregnancy or lactation barred patients from enrollment. Study results and limitations: Ophthalmopathy could be told apart from stable hyperthyroidism with a 13 V-J model. Researchers found most expanded thyroid clonotypes above 0.001 in blood as well.

V dropped 3 bases and J dropped 3; count of bases not matched to a gene: 8. The CDR3 covers 15 residues. CDR1 DFQATT and CDR2 SNEGSKA come from the germline V gene (reference sequence). This receptor was identified in a woman in her forties or fifties with Graves' ophthalmopathy. Source material: blood. V is TRBV20-1 and J is TRBJ1-1; 9 nucleotides line up with TRBD1. The CDR3 sequence: CSASSNRGLDTEAFF. The CDR3 coding sequence is TGCAGTGCTAGTTCCAACAGGGGGCTGGACACTGAAGCTTTCTTT.